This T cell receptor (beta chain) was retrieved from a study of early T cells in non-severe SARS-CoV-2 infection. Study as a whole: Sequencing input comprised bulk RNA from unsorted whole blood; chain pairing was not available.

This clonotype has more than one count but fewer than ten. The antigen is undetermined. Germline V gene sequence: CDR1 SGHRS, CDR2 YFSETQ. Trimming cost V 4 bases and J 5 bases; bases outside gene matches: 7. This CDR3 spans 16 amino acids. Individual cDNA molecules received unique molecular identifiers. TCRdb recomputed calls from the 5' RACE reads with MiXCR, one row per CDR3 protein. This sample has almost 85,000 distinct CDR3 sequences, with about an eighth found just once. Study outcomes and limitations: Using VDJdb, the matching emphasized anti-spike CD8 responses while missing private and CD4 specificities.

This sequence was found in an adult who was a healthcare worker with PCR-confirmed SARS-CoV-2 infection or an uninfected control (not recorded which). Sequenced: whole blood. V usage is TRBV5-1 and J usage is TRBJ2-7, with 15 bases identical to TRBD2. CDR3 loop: CASSAGLAGGPHEQYF. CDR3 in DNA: TGCGCCAGCAGCGCCGGACTAGCGGGAGGGCCTCACGAGCAGTACTTC.